These T cell receptor beta chains were read from a single sample in a study of chemoradiotherapy in HPV16-positive cancers. This table comes from immunoSEQ multiplex PCR, and its TCRdb copy is limited to in-frame clones, with some not included. Of 14,000 or so clones in the sample, roughly 63% are singletons; the top ten hold roughly 19%. The specimen was obtained from a patient who underwent chemoradiotherapy. The receptors derive from a human donor with HPV-associated anogenital cancer. The CDR3 runs from the conserved cysteine through the conserved F or W. The D gene is left open where the match is weak.

V gene: TRBV5-1
D gene: TRBD1
CDR3 protein: CASSLDLSTVTGHYEQYF

V gene: TRBV4-3
D gene: TRBD2
CDR3 protein: CASSQASSGGGIHTQYF

V gene: TRBV11-1
D gene: NA
CDR3 protein: CASRFAGSEKLFF

V gene: TRBV6-6
D gene: NA
CDR3 protein: CASSYPGYGDTEAFF

V gene: TRBV11-2
D gene: TRBD2
CDR3 protein: CASSPPTRGDTGELFF

V gene: TRBV5-1
D gene: NA
CDR3 protein: CASSLNPDLGGEQYF

V gene: TRBV7-2
D gene: TRBD2
CDR3 protein: CASRETSGLQETQYF

V gene: TRBV2
D gene: NA
CDR3 protein: CASSGSWGLRGYTF

V gene: TRBV7-6
D gene: NA
CDR3 protein: CASSPQGYLNSPLHF

V gene: TRBV7-2
D gene: NA
CDR3 protein: CASRSFGANYGYTF

V gene: TRBV7-8
D gene: NA
CDR3 protein: CASSLGSGAANSPLHF

V gene: TRBV28
D gene: NA
CDR3 protein: CASSLRSPNEKLFF

V gene: TRBV28
D gene: NA
CDR3 protein: CASTIGGFTNYGYTF

V gene: TRBV4-3
D gene: TRBD1
CDR3 protein: CASSPTPGTGDQPQHF

V gene: TRBV11-3
D gene: NA
CDR3 protein: CASSLDLRRGSGTQETQYF

V gene: TRBV5-1
D gene: NA
CDR3 protein: CASSLTGPFYSPLHF

V gene: TRBV2
D gene: TRBD2
CDR3 protein: CAGEGLAGDEQYF

V gene: TRBV7-9
D gene: NA
CDR3 protein: CAIERTDNSPLHF

V gene: TRBV4-1
D gene: TRBD2
CDR3 protein: CASSQEERGGTGELFF

V gene: TRBV18
D gene: NA
CDR3 protein: CASSPPVGQETQYF

V gene: TRBV9
D gene: NA
CDR3 protein: CASGQSANYGYTF

V gene: TRBV7-3
D gene: TRBD2
CDR3 protein: CASSLYGSGGTDTQYF

V gene: TRBV28
D gene: NA
CDR3 protein: CASSRRTNYGYTF

V gene: TRBV28
D gene: NA
CDR3 protein: CASSRGGGGNQPQHF

V gene: TRBV5-1
D gene: TRBD2
CDR3 protein: CASSFSGGQAVETQYF

V gene: TRBV6-5
D gene: TRBD2
CDR3 protein: CASSPSGGTRNEQFF

V gene: TRBV5-6
D gene: NA
CDR3 protein: CASSFRDRYYEQYF

V gene: TRBV19
D gene: NA
CDR3 protein: CASSASLNTEAFF

V gene: TRBV19
D gene: TRBD1
CDR3 protein: CASSRSGGYEQYF

V gene: TRBV5-1
D gene: TRBD2
CDR3 protein: CASSPLAGGGDADTQYF

V gene: TRBV28
D gene: TRBD1
CDR3 protein: CASNRGIYNSPLHF

V gene: TRBV11-2
D gene: NA
CDR3 protein: CASSLDIGGTDTQYF

V gene: TRBV4-3
D gene: NA
CDR3 protein: CASSQDLTSSYEQYF

V gene: TRBV5-4
D gene: TRBD1
CDR3 protein: CASSLGQKFDTEAFF

V gene: TRBV28
D gene: TRBD1
CDR3 protein: CASSLPGQGSHQPQHF

V gene: TRBV11-2
D gene: NA
CDR3 protein: CASSLGLYYNEQFF

V gene: TRBV13
D gene: NA
CDR3 protein: CASSSGRSNSPLHF